This is a list of T cell receptor beta chains from one sample in a study of technical replicates of blood from a handful of donors. Only in-frame clones appear in the TCRdb table, and some are missing; sequencing was by immunoSEQ multiplex PCR. The table has nearly 70,000 clones, roughly 90% seen once. Specimen: PBMCs. The receptors stem from a human donor in good health. Some clones in this sample may be carry-over from other donors' samples. Both conserved end residues are part of each CDR3. A D gene is named only where the DNA matches it firmly. A row's size may be missing; if present it is once, few, many or a size class.

V	J	D	size	DNA	CDR3
TRBV5-1	TRBJ2-3	NA	once	TGCGCCAGCAGCTTGGATATAGATACGCAGTATTTT	CASSLDIDTQYF
TRBV7-2	TRBJ1-1	TRBD1	NA	TGTGCCAGCAGCCCACGACAGGGGCAATTCCAGAACACTGAAGCTTTCTTT	CASSPRQGQFQNTEAFF
TRBV19	TRBJ1-2	TRBD1	NA	TGTGCCAGTAGTCCTCCGGACAGGGGGCGGAATGGCTACACCTTC	CASSPPDRGRNGYTF
TRBV10-3	TRBJ2-1	TRBD1	NA	TGTGCCATCAGTGATGGGGACAGGGTGGGCAATGAGCAGTTCTTC	CAISDGDRVGNEQFF
TRBV11-2	TRBJ2-7	NA	NA	TGTGCCAGCAGCCCTATTACCGTCTACCCAATCGAGCAGTACTTC	CASSPITVYPIEQYF
TRBV15	TRBJ1-2	NA	NA	TGTGCCACGGGCACAGGGAACTATGGCTACACCTTC	CATGTGNYGYTF
TRBV5-1	TRBJ1-1	NA	NA	TGCGCCAGCAGCCCGACCCCTTTACCGGGGACTGAAGCTTTCTTT	CASSPTPLPGTEAFF
TRBV5-6	TRBJ1-5	NA	NA	TGTGCCAGCAGCTTGGCTGGCCAGGCCCGCAATCAGCCCCAGCATTTT	CASSLAGQARNQPQHF
TRBV19	TRBJ1-1	NA	NA	TGTGCCAGTCCCATCCAGGATTCGAACACTGAAGCTTTCTTT	CASPIQDSNTEAFF
TRBV29-1	TRBJ2-2	TRBD1	NA	TGCAGCGTTGGACAGGGGGACGCCGGGGAGCTGTTTTTT	CSVGQGDAGELFF
TRBV18	TRBJ2-1	TRBD2	NA	TGTGCCAGCTCACAAGGGACTAGCGGGAATGAGCAGTTCTTC	CASSQGTSGNEQFF
TRBV5-1	TRBJ2-5	NA	NA	TGCGCCAGCAAGGCGGGGGCTGCGGAGACCCAGTACTTC	CASKAGAAETQYF
TRBV5-8	TRBJ2-7	TRBD1	NA	TGTGCCAGCAGGACAACAGGGGGCCACGAGCAGTACTTC	CASRTTGGHEQYF
TRBV6-4	TRBJ2-3	TRBD2	NA	TGTGCCAGCAGTGACCGTCCTAGCGGGGGCGGAATCACAGATACGCAGTATTTT	CASSDRPSGGGITDTQYF
TRBV10-3	TRBJ2-1	NA	once	TGTGCCATCAGTGAGGACAGGACGGCCGATGAGCAGTTCTTC	CAISEDRTADEQFF
TRBV6-1	TRBJ1-1	NA	NA	TGTGCCAGCAGGTCCCAGGGGAATATGAACACTGAAGCTTTCTTT	CASRSQGNMNTEAFF
TRBV27	TRBJ2-7	NA	NA	TGTGCCAGCAGTTTGTCTCAGGGGACCTACGAGCAGTACTTC	CASSLSQGTYEQYF
TRBV25-1	TRBJ1-5	TRBD1	once	TGTGCCAGCAGTGGGACAGGGATGAATCAGCCCCAGCATTTT	CASSGTGMNQPQHF
TRBV4-1	TRBJ2-3	TRBD1	NA	TGCGCCTCCGGCAGGGGGAGAGCAGATACGCAGTATTTT	CASGRGRADTQYF
TRBV10-3	TRBJ2-3	TRBD1	NA	TGTGCCATCAGACCCTGGGGGACAGGGGACACAGATACGCAGTATTTT	CAIRPWGTGDTDTQYF
TRBV29-1	TRBJ2-3	TRBD2	NA	TGCAGCGTTTTGAGAGCGGGATTGGCAGATACGCAGTATTTT	CSVLRAGLADTQYF
TRBV5-1	TRBJ2-1	TRBD1	NA	TGCGCCAGCAGCTTGGACGCCGGGACAGGGGGACGTGAGCAGTTCTTC	CASSLDAGTGGREQFF
TRBV11-2	TRBJ1-3	NA	NA	TGTGCCAGCAGCTTAGAGCTGCAGGGAAGGGCTGGAAACACCATATATTTT	CASSLELQGRAGNTIYF
TRBV4-2	TRBJ2-7	TRBD1	NA	TGTGCCAGCAGCCAGGGCCGGGACAGCTCCTACGAGCAGTACTTC	CASSQGRDSSYEQYF
TRBV7-3	TRBJ2-5	NA	once	TGTGCCAGCAGCGCCCGGACAGAAGAGACCCAGTACTTC	CASSARTEETQYF
TRBV19	TRBJ2-2	TRBD2	few	TGTGCCAGCCGGCGGGCTAGGGTAGCGGGGGACACCGGGGAGCTGTTTTTT	CASRRARVAGDTGELFF
TRBV6-1	TRBJ1-3	NA	NA	TGTGCCAGCAGTGAAGCGGGGGGACTTGTCAGGAGTACCATATATTTT	CASSEAGGLVRSTIYF
TRBV7-9	TRBJ2-1	NA	NA	TGTGCCAGCAGCTTAGAGAGTTCCTACAATGAGCAGTTCTTC	CASSLESSYNEQFF
TRBV2	TRBJ2-1	NA	NA	TGTGCCAGCAGGAGGGGGGGATCGGTGAATGAGCAGTTCTTC	CASRRGGSVNEQFF
TRBV19	TRBJ1-2	NA	NA	TGTGCCAGTAGTATAGATCAGGGCAGAAAATATGGCTACACCTTC	CASSIDQGRKYGYTF
TRBV9	TRBJ2-7	TRBD2	NA	TGTGCCAGCAGCGCAGCGGGGGGCCCCTACGAGCAGTACTTC	CASSAAGGPYEQYF
TRBV18	TRBJ2-7	NA	once	TGTGCCAGCTCCCCTAGACAGGAGTCTTACGAGCAGTACTTC	CASSPRQESYEQYF
TRBV11-2	TRBJ1-1	NA	few	TGTGCCAGCAGTACCAGTTGGGACACGAACACTGAAGCTTTCTTT	CASSTSWDTNTEAFF
TRBV19	TRBJ2-5	TRBD1	once	TGTGCCAGTACGGGGACAGGTTGGACCCAGTACTTC	CASTGTGWTQYF
TRBV6-5	TRBJ2-2	TRBD2	NA	TGTGCCAGCAGGAGGACTAGCGTCGGAACCGGGGAGCTGTTTTTT	CASRRTSVGTGELFF
TRBV6-4	TRBJ1-1	NA	NA	TGTGCCAGCAGCCCCGGGACAAGCACTGAAGCTTTCTTT	CASSPGTSTEAFF
TRBV10-3	TRBJ2-1	TRBD1	NA	TGTGCCATCAGTGGCGGGACAGGGGGTGTCAATGAGCAGTTCTTC	CAISGGTGGVNEQFF
TRBV5-1	TRBJ1-2	TRBD1	NA	TGCGCCAGCAGCGTAGCCTCCGGGACAGGGGGAGGCTATGGCTACACCTTC	CASSVASGTGGGYGYTF
TRBV6-1	TRBJ1-2	TRBD1	NA	TGTGCCAGCAGGGGGGACAGTAACTATGGCTACACCTTC	CASRGDSNYGYTF
TRBV2	TRBJ2-2	NA	NA	TGTGCCAGCACGGGGAACACCGGGGAGCTGTTTTTT	CASTGNTGELFF
TRBV4-1	TRBJ2-7	TRBD1	NA	TGCGCCAGCAGCCAAGCCGGGACAGGGGCTGACGAGCAGTACTTC	CASSQAGTGADEQYF
TRBV4-1	TRBJ2-5	TRBD2	NA	TGCGCCAGCAGCCAGAGCACTAGCGGGAGTTGGGAGACCCAGTACTTC	CASSQSTSGSWETQYF
TRBV7-7	TRBJ2-3	NA	NA	TGTGCCAGCAGCCCAGGGATCGCAGATACGCAGTATTTT	CASSPGIADTQYF
TRBV7-2	TRBJ2-7	TRBD1	NA	TGTGCCAGCAGCCCCCGGGACAGGTCATTTGGTGAGCAGTACTTC	CASSPRDRSFGEQYF
TRBV7-2	TRBJ2-7	TRBD2	NA	TGTGCCAGCAGGGGAGGGACTAGCGGGGGACCTACCTACGAGCAGTACTTC	CASRGGTSGGPTYEQYF
TRBV7-9	TRBJ1-5	NA	NA	TGTGCCAGCAGCTTAGATGGGGGGGCAAGCCAGCCCCAGCATTTT	CASSLDGGASQPQHF
TRBV27	TRBJ2-1	TRBD2	NA	TGTGCCAGCACCCTCTATAGCGGGGTCTACAATGAGCAGTTCTTC	CASTLYSGVYNEQFF
TRBV7-2	TRBJ2-1	NA	few	TGTGCCAGCAGCACCCGGGGGCTAGCGGCCAATGAGCAGTTCTTC	CASSTRGLAANEQFF
TRBV9	TRBJ2-1	TRBD2	NA	TGTGCCAGCAGCGTTAACGGGGGGGCCAACAATGAGCAGTTCTTC	CASSVNGGANNEQFF
TRBV7-3	TRBJ2-3	TRBD2	NA	TGTGCCAGCAGCTTTCGGGGGGGGCGAGATACGCAGTATTTT	CASSFRGGRDTQYF
TRBV18	TRBJ2-5	NA	NA	TGTGCCAGCTCTGCTGAGGAGACCCAGTACTTC	CASSAEETQYF
TRBV4-3	TRBJ2-2	NA	NA	TGCGCCAGCAGCCAAGATCCGACTCTCACCGGGGAGCTGTTTTTT	CASSQDPTLTGELFF
TRBV7-2	TRBJ1-4	TRBD1	NA	TGTGCCAGCAGCTTAGCGGCCGGGACAGGGGGTGAAAAACTGTTTTTT	CASSLAAGTGGEKLFF
TRBV12-5	TRBJ2-5	NA	once	TGTGCTAGTGGTCCCCGGGAAGAGACCCAGTACTTC	CASGPREETQYF
TRBV2	TRBJ2-3	TRBD1	NA	TGTGCCAGCAAAGGGACAGGGGCTTTGGTAGATACGCAGTATTTT	CASKGTGALVDTQYF
TRBV18	TRBJ2-6	NA	NA	TGTGCCAGCTCACCGGTCGAGACAGGAGCTACTAGGGCCAACGTCCTGACTTTC	CASSPVETGATRANVLTF
TRBV6-5	TRBJ2-1	TRBD1	NA	TGTGCCAGCACTGGGACAGGGGGCGACGAGCAGTTCTTC	CASTGTGGDEQFF